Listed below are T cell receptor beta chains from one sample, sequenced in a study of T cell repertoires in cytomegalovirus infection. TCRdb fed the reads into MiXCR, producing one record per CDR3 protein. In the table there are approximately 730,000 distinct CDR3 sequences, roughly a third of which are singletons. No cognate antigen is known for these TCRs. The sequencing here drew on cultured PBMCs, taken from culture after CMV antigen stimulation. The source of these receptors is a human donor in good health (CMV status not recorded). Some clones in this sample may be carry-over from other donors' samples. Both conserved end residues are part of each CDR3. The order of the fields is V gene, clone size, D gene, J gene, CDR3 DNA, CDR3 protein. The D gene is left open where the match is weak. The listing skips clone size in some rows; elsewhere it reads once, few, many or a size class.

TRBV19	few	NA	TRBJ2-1	TGTGCCAGTAGTATTATTGGAGGACGGAAGATCTCCTACAATGAGCAGTTCTTC	CASSIIGGRKISYNEQFF
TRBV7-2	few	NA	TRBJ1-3	TGTGCCAGCAGCTCAAACCAGGTTGGAAACACCATATATTTT	CASSSNQVGNTIYF
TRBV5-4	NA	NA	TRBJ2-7	TGTGCCAGCAGCTTGGTGGGACGCCGCGAGCAGTACTTC	CASSLVGRREQYF
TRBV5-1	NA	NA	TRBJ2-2	TGCGCCAGCCGAGGCCTTAAACCCAACACCGGGGAGCTGTTTTTT	CASRGLKPNTGELFF
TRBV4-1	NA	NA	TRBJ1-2	TGCGCCAGCAGCCAGATTGGAGAATATGGCTACACCTTC	CASSQIGEYGYTF
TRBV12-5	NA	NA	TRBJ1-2	TGTGCTAGTGGTTTGCGTGGGCCTTTTCATGGTGACTATGGCTACACCTTC	CASGLRGPFHGDYGYTF
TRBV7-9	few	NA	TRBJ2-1	TGTGCCAGCAGCTTACCCCCGGCTGCGGTTTCCCAGTTCTTC	CASSLPPAAVSQFF
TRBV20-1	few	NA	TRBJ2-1	TGCAGTGCAACTACAGGAGGGAGGTCCTACAATGAGCAGTTCTTC	CSATTGGRSYNEQFF
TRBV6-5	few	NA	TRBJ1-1	TGTGCCAGCAGTCGGTTCGGGGGTACGGACACTGAAGCTTTCTTT	CASSRFGGTDTEAFF
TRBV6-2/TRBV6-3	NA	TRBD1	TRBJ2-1	TGTGCCAGCAAGCTCCCTGGACAGGGGGCAGTGAATGAGCAGTTCTTC	CASKLPGQGAVNEQFF
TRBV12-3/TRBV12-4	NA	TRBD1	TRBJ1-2	TGTGCCAGCAGGGTAACAGGGGAAACTGGCTACACCTTC	CASRVTGETGYTF
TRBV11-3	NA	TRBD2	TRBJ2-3	TGTGCCAGCGCCCGGGGGAGGGAGGTGACAGATACGCAGTATTTT	CASARGREVTDTQYF
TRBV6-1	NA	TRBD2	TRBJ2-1	TGTGCCAGCATGTTCGGACTAGCGGGGGGTTACAATGAGCAGTTCTTC	CASMFGLAGGYNEQFF
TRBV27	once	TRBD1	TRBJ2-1	TGTGCCAGCAGTTCACAAGACCCACGACAGGGGTTTTTTGAGCAGTTCTTC	CASSSQDPRQGFFEQFF
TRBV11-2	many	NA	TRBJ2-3	TGTGCCAGCAACCCCGGCGTTGGGGGAGCCACAGATACGCAGTATTTT	CASNPGVGGATDTQYF
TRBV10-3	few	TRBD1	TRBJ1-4	TGTGCCATCCAACAGGGGACGAATGAAAAACTGTTTTTT	CAIQQGTNEKLFF